One sample yielded the 27 T cell receptor beta chains listed below, sequenced in a study of regulatory T cells in long-lasting Graves disease. Investigators prepared the TCR beta libraries by applying iRepertoire HTBI primers and Arm-PCR of CDR3 regions. TCRdb analysed the multiplex PCR reads with MiXCR anew, one entry per CDR3 protein. The sample has 400,000 to 500,000 distinct CDR3 sequences, under 25% seen once. Time point reported: persistent/refractory GD, antithyroid drugs over 5 years with positive TRAb. PBMC-derived RNA was used for the TCR library. The material was peripheral blood mononuclear cells (PBMCs), obtained when the disease was refractory, from a patient treated with antithyroid drugs. The receptors originated from a female donor with Graves disease.

This CDR3 is CASSEYGVYNSPLHF. In DNA form, the CDR3 reads TGTGCCAGCAGTGAATATGGAGTCTATAATTCACCCCTCCACTTT. The chain couples TRBV25-1 to TRBJ1-6; D remains unclear. The V end was cut by 0 bases, the J end by 3 bases, with 6 bases between. The CDR3 contains 15 residues. Germline V gene sequence: CDR1 MGHDK, CDR2 SYGVNS.

This clonotype was detected many times. The V and J genes are TRBV28 and TRBJ1-6, with D tentatively TRBD1 (5 bases). Germline CDR1 and CDR2: MDHEN and SYDVKM. V was trimmed by 3 bases and J by 9 bases, leaving 12 bases between them. This CDR3 region has 14 residues. The CDR3 loop is CASSFQGGISPLHF. Written as DNA, the CDR3 is TGTGCCAGCAGTTTCCAGGGAGGGATTTCACCCCTCCACTTT. The full variable domain, its missing parts supplied by reference TRBV28 and TRBJ1-6, is DVKVTQSSRYLVKRTGEKVFLECVQDMDHENMFWYRQDPGLGLRLIYFSYDVKMKEKGDIPEGYSVSREKKERFSLILESASTNQTSMYLCASSFQGGISPLHFGNGTRLTVT.

This clonotype showed up many times. J is TRBJ1-3 and V is TRBV28, with a tentative D call TRBD1 (5 bases). Germline loops: CDR1 MDHEN, CDR2 SYDVKM. The CDR3 contains 14 residues. V was shortened by 9 bases and J by 0 bases, with 12 bases between the two germline ends. The CDR3 DNA sequence: TGTGCCAGTCTTGCAGGGCTCTCTGGAAACACCATATATTTT. Its protein is CASLAGLSGNTIYF.

The chain has TRBV4-1 and TRBJ1-6; tentatively, D is TRBD1 (5 bases). CDR3 length equals 15 residues. Germline loops: CDR1 MGHRA, CDR2 YSYEKL. V dropped 1 base and J dropped 7 bases, with 11 bases sitting between them. This CDR3 reads CASSQGWTQNSPLHF. The CDR3 DNA reads as TGCGCCAGCAGCCAAGGGTGGACACAAAATTCACCCCTCCACTTT.

This clonotype was found a few times. The chain joins TRBV28 to TRBJ2-3, with D possibly TRBD1 on 6 matching bases. CDR1 and CDR2 (germline): MDHEN, SYDVKM. The V and J ends lost 4 bases and 7 bases respectively, with 30 bases between them. The CDR3 is made up of 19 amino acids. This CDR3 reads CASSSPFIPRGRVLYTQYF. The CDR3 DNA is TGTGCCAGCAGTTCGCCCTTTATTCCCAGGGGCCGGGTATTATATACGCAGTATTTT.

This clonotype was observed at least ten times. The rearrangement links TRBV6-5 to TRBJ2-2; D ambiguous. This CDR3 spans 15 amino acids. CDR1 MNHEY and CDR2 SVGAGI come from the germline V gene. V was pared by 4 bases and J by 0 bases, with 9 bases between. As DNA, the CDR3 is TGTGCCAGCAGTTCAAAACCCGCGAACACCGGGGAGCTGTTTTTT. It yields the protein CASSSKPANTGELFF.

CDR3 amino acids: CASSESRAAGGNTIYF. CDR3 in DNA: TGTGCCAGCAGTGAGTCCAGGGCCGCGGGTGGAAACACCATATATTTT. The chain has TRBV2 and TRBJ1-3, with D possibly being TRBD1 (5 bases). The germline gives CDR1 SNHLY, CDR2 FYNNEI. Trimming removed 3 bases from V and 3 bases from J, with 15 bases in between. The CDR3 spans 16 residues.

This clonotype occurred many times. V is TRBV2 and J is TRBJ2-2; possibly TRBD1 for D (6 bases). This CDR3 spans 16 amino acids. V dropped 3 bases and J dropped 1 base, with 12 bases sitting between them. Germline CDR1 and CDR2: SNHLY and FYNNEI. The CDR3 bases are TGTGCCAGCAGTGAGGGCCGAGGGGGGAACACCGGGGAGCTGTTTTTT. This sequence encodes CASSEGRGGNTGELFF.

This sequence joins TRBV28 and TRBJ2-2; the match to TRBD1 covers 8 bases. This CDR3 is 15 amino acids long. The J segment lost 7 bases and the V segment lost 5 bases, leaving 9 bases of the junction unmatched. CDR1 and CDR2 (germline): MDHEN, SYDVKM. The CDR3 bases are TGTGCCAGCAGTCCCCCACAGGGGGGAGGCGGGGAGCTGTTTTTT. Translated, it gives CASSPPQGGGGELFF. Combining the CDR3 with reference TRBV28 and TRBJ2-2 gives the whole variable domain DVKVTQSSRYLVKRTGEKVFLECVQDMDHENMFWYRQDPGLGLRLIYFSYDVKMKEKGDIPEGYSVSREKKERFSLILESASTNQTSMYLCASSPPQGGGGELFFGEGSRLTVL.

This clonotype showed up just a few times. This chain uses TRBV20-1 with TRBJ2-7; possible D gene TRBD2, 6 bases. This CDR3 is 15 amino acids long. Trimming removed 3 bases at V and 3 bases at J, with 18 bases between. The germline CDR1 and CDR2 sequences are DFQATT and SNEGSKA (reference sequence). The CDR3 loop is CSASRLAPGYYEQYF. For the CDR3, the DNA is TGCAGTGCTAGCCGGCTAGCGCCGGGATACTACGAGCAGTACTTC.

This clonotype was recorded at least ten times. The chain couples TRBV11-2 to TRBJ2-7, with TRBD1 identical over 8 bases. Looked up from germline, CDR1 is SGHAT and CDR2 is FQNNGV. The CDR3 has 17 amino acids. V was clipped by 5 bases and J by 2 bases; unmatched bases: 14. The CDR3 loop is CASSHATRTGKTYEQYF. The CDR3 nucleotides are TGTGCCAGCAGCCACGCAACCCGGACAGGGAAGACCTACGAGCAGTACTTC.

V usage is TRBV4-1 and J usage is TRBJ2-7; D remains ambiguous. CDR1 MGHRA and CDR2 YSYEKL come from the germline V gene. This CDR3 is built from 15 residues. V lost 1 base and J 0 bases, leaving 10 bases between the germline ends. The CDR3 here is CASSQVGRDSYEQYF. CDR3 bases: TGCGCCAGCAGCCAAGTCGGTCGCGACTCCTACGAGCAGTACTTC.

This clonotype was recorded a few times. The V and J genes are TRBV3-1 and TRBJ2-5, with 9 bases that match TRBD1. Germline CDR1 is LGHDT and CDR2 is YNNKEL (reference sequence). The trim removed 3 bases at V and 4 bases at J, leaving 9 bases unmatched. The CDR3 spans 16 residues. CDR3 residues: CASSQEDRGDLETQYF. DNA for the CDR3: TGTGCCAGCAGCCAGGAGGACAGGGGAGATCTAGAGACCCAGTACTTC.

Concerning this clonotype itself: Just one base apart from a much larger clone, this may be a read error. The V call is TRBV7-2, the J call TRBJ2-5; D may match TRBD1 or TRBD2 (5 bases each). The CDR3 has 14 residues. Germline CDR1 reads SGHTA; CDR2 reads FQGNSA. The DNA for the CDR3 is TGTGCCGGCAGCTTCAGAGGGGTCCAAGAGACCCAGTACTTC. Amino acids: CAGSFRGVQETQYF.

The rearrangement uses TRBV20-1 and TRBJ2-1; D is perhaps TRBD2 (6 bases). Germline loops: CDR1 DFQATT, CDR2 SNEGSKA (reference sequence). Trimming cost V 0 bases and J 9 bases, with 9 bases left between them. The CDR3 runs to 12 residues. The CDR3 here is CSARDIAAEQFF. CDR3 nucleotide sequence: TGCAGTGCTAGAGATATAGCGGCTGAGCAGTTCTTC.

The CDR3 spells CASSRDLEDAEAFF. Here the CDR3 DNA reads TGCGCCAGCAGCCGAGACTTGGAGGACGCTGAAGCTTTCTTT. The chain joins TRBV4-1 to TRBJ1-1, with unresolved D. The CDR3 extends over 14 amino acids. Germline V CDR1 and CDR2: MGHRA, YSYEKL. V lost 4 bases to trimming and J lost 6 bases, with 15 bases between them.

This clonotype was recorded at least ten times. CDR3 residues: CASSEITGGGQPQHF. CDR3 DNA: TGTGCCAGCAGTGAAATTACAGGGGGCGGGCAGCCCCAGCATTTT. This chain connects TRBV2 to TRBJ1-5; TRBD1 agrees at 9 bases. V shed 2 bases and J 7 bases; nucleotides not matched to a gene: 6. The CDR3 sequence is 15 residues long. Germline V gene lookup returns CDR1 SNHLY and CDR2 FYNNEI.

J is TRBJ1-1 and V is TRBV5-1, with TRBD1 identical over 7 bases. J was trimmed by 7 bases and V by 4 bases; bases with no gene match: 10. This CDR3 is built from 14 residues. Germline CDR1 SGHRS, CDR2 YFSETQ. In DNA, the CDR3 is TGCGCCAGCAGCAAGAGGACAGGACAATATGAAGCTTTCTTT. As protein: CASSKRTGQYEAFF.

This clonotype was counted ten times or more. The chain's CDR3 is CASTVGETQYF. In nucleotides, the CDR3 is TGTGCCAGCACGGTAGGGGAGACCCAGTACTTC. J is TRBJ2-5 and V is TRBV12-3 or TRBV12-4; D is ambiguous. The length of the CDR3 is 11 residues. V was clipped by 7 bases and J by 5 bases, with 8 bases between them.

This rearrangement joins TRBV20-1 to TRBJ2-7; D call uncertain. V shed 1 base and J shed 0 bases, with 13 bases lying between them. The germline V gene encodes CDR1 DFQATT and CDR2 SNEGSKA (reference sequence). This CDR3 spans 15 amino acids. The CDR3 here is CSARGFGGDSYEQYF. CDR3 DNA: TGCAGTGCTAGAGGCTTTGGCGGTGACTCCTACGAGCAGTACTTC.

The CDR3 is CASSLGTGGGQPQHF. DNA for the CDR3: TGTGCCAGCAGCCTCGGGACAGGGGGGGGTCAGCCCCAGCATTTT. This chain uses TRBV5-5 with TRBJ1-5; 11 positions agree with TRBD1. Trimming took 4 bases from V and 6 from J; bases not matched to a gene: 6. The CDR3 has 15 amino acids. Germline CDR1 is SGHKS and CDR2 is YYEKEE (reference sequence).

This clonotype has a handful of counts. The CDR3 is CSARGTGGTYTF. The CDR3 coding sequence is TGCAGTGCGAGGGGGACAGGGGGGACCTACACCTTC. The gene calls are TRBV20-1 and TRBJ1-2; 11 nucleotides line up with TRBD1. Losses at the gene ends were 6 bases for V and 10 bases for J; bases not matched to a gene: 7. This CDR3 has 12 amino acids. Germline lookup yields CDR1 DFQATT and CDR2 SNEGSKA (reference sequence).

The rearrangement joins TRBV19 to TRBJ1-4; D not resolved. The CDR3 runs 11 residues. Germline V lookup: CDR1 LNHDA, CDR2 SQIVND (reference sequence). The V gene lost 3 bases and the J gene lost 8 bases, with 4 bases spanning the gap. CDR3: CASSIREKLFF. DNA for the CDR3: TGTGCCAGTAGTATTCGCGAAAAACTGTTTTTT.

The chain is built from TRBV13 and TRBJ1-2; 10 bases agree with TRBD1. V gave up 2 bases and J gave up 4 bases; unmatched junction bases: 7. CDR1 and CDR2 (germline): PRHDT, FYEKMQ (reference sequence). This CDR3 is built from 16 residues. CDR3 DNA: TGTGCCAGCAGCTTACTACCGGGACAGGGGAGCTATGGCTACACCTTC. Amino acid sequence: CASSLLPGQGSYGYTF.

The chain combines TRBV25-1 with TRBJ2-5; 14 nucleotides align to TRBD2. V lost 4 bases, J lost 7 bases, and 8 bases stayed unmatched. This CDR3 contains 16 residues. Germline assignment: CDR1 MGHDK and CDR2 SYGVNS. The CDR3 reads CASSAWGLAGVGTQYF. CDR3 coding DNA: TGTGCCAGCAGTGCATGGGGACTAGCGGGAGTAGGGACCCAGTACTTC.

There are many counts of this clonotype. The chain uses TRBV29-1 and TRBJ1-4, with 8 bases lining up with TRBD1. The CDR3 has 14 amino acids. Germline V gives CDR1 SQVTM, CDR2 ANQGSEA. V lost 6 bases and J lost 0; bases outside the gene matches: 3. CDR3 loop: CSVQQGATNEKLFF. The CDR3 DNA reads as TGCAGCGTACAACAGGGGGCAACTAATGAAAAACTGTTTTTT.

The rearrangement links TRBV4-1 to TRBJ1-6; D is uncertain. The CDR3 sequence is 14 residues long. Germline V CDR1 and CDR2: MGHRA, YSYEKL. The germline V and J ends were trimmed by 1 base and 11 bases, with 12 bases remaining between them. CDR3 amino acids: CASSQASGDAPLHF. The CDR3 DNA reads as TGCGCCAGCAGCCAAGCCAGCGGAGACGCACCCCTCCACTTT.